This entry lists 20 T cell receptor beta chains sequenced from one sample in a study of cytomegalovirus exposure and HLA in healthy donors. Researchers ran the PCR with 60 Vbeta and 13 Jbeta primers. This table comes from immunoSEQ multiplex PCR, and its TCRdb copy is limited to in-frame clones, with some not included. Of under 200,000 clones listed, about 86% are singletons. The sample taken for sequencing was PBMCs. These receptor sequences come from a woman aged 18-30 years in good health and CMV-seropositive.

The chain recombines TRBV2 with TRBJ1-2, with D possibly TRBD1 on 5 matching bases. The CDR3 contains 15 residues. The ends were cut back, 3 bases at V and 5 bases at J, with 16 bases in the middle. Germline values: CDR1 SNHLY, CDR2 FYNNEI. CDR3 DNA: TGTGCCAGCAGTGAGGAGGGACGGAACCCTTATGGCTACACCTTC. Its protein is CASSEEGRNPYGYTF.

With respect to this clone: One end of the junction varies from germline; a read error may be responsible. This sequence joins TRBV7-9 and TRBJ2-7; possibly TRBD1 for D (6 bases). Germline lookup yields CDR1 SEHNR and CDR2 FQNEAQ (reference sequence). CDR3 length: 13 amino acids. CDR3 region: CSSSLGTIYEQYF. In DNA form, the CDR3 reads TGTTCCAGCAGCTTAGGGACAATTTACGAGCAGTACTTC.

The gene calls are TRBV4-1 and TRBJ2-5; perhaps TRBD2 as D (5 bases). The CDR3 extends over 12 amino acids. The germline gives CDR1 MGHRA, CDR2 YSYEKL. V lost 3 bases and J 4 bases, leaving 6 bases between the germline ends. This CDR3 is CASSHRGETQYF. The CDR3 DNA follows: TGCGCCAGCAGCCATCGGGGAGAGACCCAGTACTTC.

This rearrangement joins TRBV9 to TRBJ2-1, with 7 bases lining up with TRBD2. This CDR3 spans 17 amino acids. Germline V gene sequence: CDR1 SGDLS, CDR2 YYNGEE. Trimming removed 2 bases from V and 0 bases from J; junction bases left unmatched: 8. The CDR3 loop is CASSVNPRGVSYNEQFF. For the CDR3, the DNA is TGTGCCAGCAGCGTCAACCCCCGGGGGGTCTCCTACAATGAGCAGTTCTTC.

This chain links TRBV19 with TRBJ1-2; D not resolved. The CDR3 length is 13 residues. Trimming took 5 bases from V and 0 from J, leaving 7 bases between them. Germline V gene data show CDR1 as LNHDA and CDR2 as SQIVND (reference sequence). CDR3 in amino acids: CASSRETNYGYTF. The CDR3 DNA is TGTGCCAGTAGTCGAGAAACTAACTATGGCTACACCTTC.

This clone was counted once. V and J are TRBV5-1 and TRBJ2-1; D remains unclear. Germline assignment: CDR1 SGHRS and CDR2 YFSETQ. V gave up 4 bases and J gave up 7 bases, with 6 bases separating them. The CDR3 spans 11 residues. CDR3 sequence: CASSGPNEQFF. For the CDR3, the DNA is TGCGCCAGCAGCGGCCCTAATGAGCAGTTCTTC.

DNA for the CDR3: TGTGCCAGCAGCTCGACAGGGGGCGGTGGCTACACCTTC. Encoded protein: CASSSTGGGGYTF. The V and J genes are TRBV11-3 and TRBJ1-2; 10 positions match TRBD1. CDR1 and CDR2 (germline): SGHNT, YENEEA. The CDR3 contains 13 residues. The trim removed 4 bases at V and 7 bases at J, leaving 3 bases unmatched.

The genes are TRBV6-1 and TRBJ2-7; a possible D gene is TRBD2 (6 bases). This CDR3 comprises 14 residues. The germline V and J ends were trimmed by 4 bases and 3 bases, with 13 bases remaining between them. Germline V gives CDR1 MNHNS, CDR2 SASEGT. CDR3 sequence (DNA): TGTGCCAGCAGTGCGCGGGAACGGGTCTACGAGCAGTACTTC. Translating it yields CASSARERVYEQYF.

This sequence joins TRBV25-1 and TRBJ2-1; maybe TRBD2 (5 bases). The CDR3 totals 16 residues. Germline V gives CDR1 MGHDK, CDR2 SYGVNS. Trimming cost V 8 bases and J 0 bases, with 17 bases left between them. CDR3 residues: CASAPGGSSSYNEQFF. CDR3 in DNA: TGTGCCAGCGCCCCGGGCGGGTCCAGCTCCTACAATGAGCAGTTCTTC.

In DNA, the CDR3 is TGTGCCAGCAGCTCGGCCTTTGTCAGGGGAAGCAATCAGCCCCAGCATTTT. Translated, it gives CASSSAFVRGSNQPQHF. The chain couples TRBV7-9 to TRBJ1-5, with TRBD1 as a possible D gene (6 bases). Germline loops: CDR1 SEHNR, CDR2 FQNEAQ (reference sequence). With 4 bases removed from V and 1 base from J, the gap between germline ends came to 17 bases. This CDR3 is built from 17 residues.

The V call is TRBV6-1, the J call TRBJ2-7; D not certain. Deletions cut 4 bases from V and 4 bases from J, with 17 bases between. The CDR3 has 15 amino acids. CDR1 is MNHNS, CDR2 SASEGT, per germline. The CDR3 coding sequence is TGTGCCAGCAGTGCTCCCAGGTCCCCCTCATACGAGCAGTACTTC. It is translated as CASSAPRSPSYEQYF.

The V call is TRBV11-3, the J call TRBJ2-1; 8 bases are shared with TRBD2. The length of the CDR3 is 15 residues. CDR1 is SGHNT, CDR2 YENEEA, per germline. V lost 1 base and J lost 5; bases outside the gene matches: 4. The DNA for the CDR3 is TGTGCCAGCAGCTTAGGCACTAGCGGTAACAATGAGCAGTTCTTC. Translated: CASSLGTSGNNEQFF.

This clone was detected once. The rearrangement links TRBV4-2 to TRBJ2-7; D may be TRBD2 (5 bases). The germline V gene encodes CDR1 LGHNA and CDR2 YNFKEQ. The CDR3 runs to 15 residues. Trimming took 5 bases from V and 2 from J, leaving 16 bases between them. CDR3 amino acids: CASSFDSSGTYEQYV. The CDR3 coding sequence is TGTGCCAGCAGCTTCGATTCCAGCGGAACCTACGAGCAGTACGTC.

V and J are TRBV18 and TRBJ1-4, with 7 bases that match TRBD1. V shed 1 base and J 5 bases; nucleotides not matched to a gene: 10. The CDR3 length is 17 residues. CDR1 is KGHSH, CDR2 LQKENI, per germline. This CDR3 is CASSPRLGGQMNEKLFF. The CDR3 region has the DNA TGTGCCAGCTCACCACGCCTCGGGGGACAGATGAATGAAAAACTGTTTTTT.

This chain links TRBV29-1 with TRBJ1-1; no definite D call. This CDR3 is 12 amino acids long. The germline V gene encodes CDR1 SQVTM and CDR2 ANQGSEA. The germline V and J ends were trimmed by 4 bases and 4 bases, with 10 bases remaining between them. Here the CDR3 reads CSVGPGGTEAFF. CDR3 coding DNA: TGCAGCGTTGGGCCAGGAGGCACTGAAGCTTTCTTT.

The rearrangement joins TRBV5-1 to TRBJ2-1; possible D gene TRBD1, 5 bases. The CDR3 consists of 13 residues. CDR1 SGHRS and CDR2 YFSETQ come from the germline V gene. The ends were cut back, 4 bases at V and 7 bases at J, with 12 bases in the middle. The CDR3 bases are TGCGCCAGCAGCCCGGACACTCGGAATGAGCAGTTCTTC. This translates into CASSPDTRNEQFF.

The chain carries TRBV2 and TRBJ2-3, with D perhaps matching TRBD2 (6 bases). Germline V lookup: CDR1 SNHLY, CDR2 FYNNEI. CDR3 length equals 14 residues. V was shortened by 8 bases and J by 1 base, with 13 bases between the two germline ends. CDR3 DNA sequence: TGTGCCAGCGGGGACTCGAAACGCACAGATACGCAGTATTTT. Translation: CASGDSKRTDTQYF.

CDR3 in DNA: TGTGCCAGCAGCTTGATAGGGTCAATGGGGGGGTCGTCAGATACGCAGTATTTT. Amino acid sequence: CASSLIGSMGGSSDTQYF. V gene TRBV7-3 combines with J gene TRBJ2-3, with 7 bases lining up with TRBD2. The CDR3 runs 18 residues. Germline loops: CDR1 SGHTA, CDR2 FQGTGA. V was pared by 3 bases and J by 4 bases, with 16 bases of the junction left unmatched. Full variable domain (rest looked up from reference TRBV7-3 and TRBJ2-3): GAGVSQTPSNKVTEKGKYVELRCDPISGHTALYWYRQSLGQGPEFLIYFQGTGAADDSGLPNDRFFAVRPEGSVSTLKIQRTERGDSAVYLCASSLIGSMGGSSDTQYFGPGTRLTVL.

The genes are TRBV5-1 and TRBJ1-4, with TRBD1 as a possible D gene (5 bases). V lost 3 bases and J 8 bases, leaving 14 bases between the germline ends. The germline gives CDR1 SGHRS, CDR2 YFSETQ. The CDR3 loop spans 14 amino acids. CDR3 coding DNA: TGCGCCAGCAGCTCACGGGGGTCCGGGGAAAAACTGTTTTTT. This gives the protein CASSSRGSGEKLFF.

V and J are TRBV2 and TRBJ2-5; 11 nucleotides match TRBD2. The V gene's germline CDR1 is SNHLY and CDR2 FYNNEI. This CDR3 contains 15 residues. Trimming took 4 bases from V and 6 from J; bases not matched to a gene: 7. The CDR3 DNA is TGTGCCAGCAGTGGGGCTAGCGGGGGGTCACAGACCCAGTACTTC. As protein: CASSGASGGSQTQYF.